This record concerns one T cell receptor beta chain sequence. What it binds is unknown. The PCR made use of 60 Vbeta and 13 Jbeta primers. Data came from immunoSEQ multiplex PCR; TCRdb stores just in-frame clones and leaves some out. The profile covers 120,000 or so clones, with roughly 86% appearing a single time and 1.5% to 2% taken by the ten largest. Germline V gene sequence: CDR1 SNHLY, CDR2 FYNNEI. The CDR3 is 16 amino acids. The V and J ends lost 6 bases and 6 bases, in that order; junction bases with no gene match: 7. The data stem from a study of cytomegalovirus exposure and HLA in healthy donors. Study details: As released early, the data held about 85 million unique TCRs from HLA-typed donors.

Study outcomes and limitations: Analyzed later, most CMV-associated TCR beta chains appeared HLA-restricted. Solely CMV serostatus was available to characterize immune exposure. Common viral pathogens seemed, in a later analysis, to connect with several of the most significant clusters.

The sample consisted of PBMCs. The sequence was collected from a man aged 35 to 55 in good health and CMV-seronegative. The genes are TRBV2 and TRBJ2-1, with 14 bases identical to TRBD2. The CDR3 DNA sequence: TGTGCCAGCAGGGCCGGAGGGACTAGCGGGGGCAATGAGCAGTTCTTC. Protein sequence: CASRAGGTSGGNEQFF.